Following are 11 T cell receptor beta chains from one sample sequenced in a study of T cell responses to AZD1222 COVID-19 vaccine. Clones were read by immunoSEQ multiplex PCR, and TCRdb kept only the in-frame ones, dropping some. The sample includes tens of thousands of clones, approximately 92% seen only once; the top ten take 4.7%. This specimen was peripheral blood, taken 28 days after the second AZD1222 dose. The source is an adult who received the AZD1222 COVID-19 vaccine.

This chain connects TRBV5-1 to TRBJ1-3; TRBD1 might be the D (6 bases). Germline CDR1 is SGHRS and CDR2 is YFSETQ. The CDR3 sequence is 13 residues long. Trimming stripped 4 bases from V and 4 bases from J, with 9 bases between. The CDR3 nucleotides are TGCGCCAGCAGCCAGGGGACGGGAAACACCATATATTTT. This encodes CASSQGTGNTIYF.

The chain employs TRBV7-9 and TRBJ1-2, with TRBD1 as a possible D gene (6 bases). The CDR3 is 16 residues long. Germline V gene sequence: CDR1 SEHNR, CDR2 FQNEAQ (reference sequence). The V end was cut by 0 bases, the J end by 0 bases, with 11 bases between. CDR3 region: CASSLAPGTSNYGYTF. The DNA of the CDR3 is TGTGCCAGCAGCTTAGCGCCCGGGACATCTAACTATGGCTACACCTTC.

The chain recombines TRBV18 with TRBJ1-1; D is unresolved. V was trimmed by 0 bases and J by 7 bases, leaving 15 bases between them. CDR3 size: 15 residues. Germline V lookup: CDR1 KGHSH, CDR2 LQKENI. In nucleotides, the CDR3 is TGTGCCAGCTCACCACCTCTAATTAGAGACGGTGAAGCTTTCTTT. It is translated as CASSPPLIRDGEAFF.

This clone was seen just once. The J gene is TRBJ2-3, the V gene TRBV4-1, with TRBD1 matching over 8 bases. Germline values: CDR1 MGHRA, CDR2 YSYEKL. Trimming removed 4 bases from V and 1 base from J; junction bases left unmatched: 13. The CDR3 consists of 18 residues. The CDR3 DNA reads TGCGCCAGCAGCCCTAAGCAGGGGGCGCGATCTGGCACAGATACGCAGTATTTT. Encoded protein: CASSPKQGARSGTDTQYF.

The sample holds a few counts of this clone. The chain is built from TRBV6-2 or TRBV6-3 and TRBJ2-7; D possibly matches TRBD1 or TRBD2 (6 bases each). With 6 bases removed from V and 4 bases from J, the gap between germline ends came to 16 bases. Looked up from germline, CDR1 is MNHEY and CDR2 is SVGEGT. CDR3 size: 14 residues. CDR3 nucleotides: TGTGCCAGCAGCGTGGGGGGCGCGATATACGAGCAGTACTTC. Encoded protein: CASSVGGAIYEQYF.

The chain employs TRBV25-1 and TRBJ1-2; tentative D call: TRBD1 (5 bases). V was trimmed by 2 bases and J by 7 bases, leaving 11 bases between them. CDR3 size: 13 residues. Germline CDR1 and CDR2: MGHDK and SYGVNS. The CDR3 region has the DNA TGTGCCAGCAGTGAAGGACACGGTTCTGGCTACACCTTC. Protein: CASSEGHGSGYTF.

The genes are TRBV7-6 and TRBJ2-7; possibly TRBD1 for D (5 bases). V was clipped by 1 base and J by 3 bases, with 10 bases between them. Germline CDR1 and CDR2: SGHVS and FNYEAQ. CDR3 length: 14 amino acids. This CDR3 is CASSLGQGNYEQYF. CDR3 coding DNA: TGTGCCAGCAGCTTAGGTCAGGGTAACTACGAGCAGTACTTC. The variable domain in full, completed from reference TRBV7-6 and TRBJ2-7, reads GAGVSQSPRYKVTKRGQDVALRCDPISGHVSLYWYRQALGQGPEFLTYFNYEAQQDKSGLPNDRFSAERPEGSISTLTIQRTEQRDSAMYRCASSLGQGNYEQYFGPGTRLTVT.

The rearrangement links TRBV5-1 to TRBJ2-5; 8 nucleotides line up with TRBD1. Trimming took 2 bases from V and 4 from J; bases not matched to a gene: 13. This CDR3 region has 17 residues. CDR1 is SGHRS and CDR2 is YFSETQ in the germline V gene. The CDR3 spells CASSLYRGQGRPETQYF. In DNA form, the CDR3 reads TGCGCCAGCAGCTTATACCGAGGACAGGGCCGTCCAGAGACCCAGTACTTC.

The J gene is TRBJ2-1, the V gene TRBV7-9; D not certain. Germline-derived CDR1 and CDR2 are SEHNR and FQNEAQ (reference sequence). Trimming stripped 5 bases from V and 0 bases from J, with 8 bases between. This CDR3 comprises 14 residues. The CDR3, as DNA: TGTGCCAGCAGCCCCTCGCACTCCTACAATGAGCAGTTCTTC. This codes for CASSPSHSYNEQFF.

J is TRBJ2-5 and V is TRBV9; 7 nucleotides agree with TRBD1. The CDR3 sequence is 16 residues long. Germline assignment: CDR1 SGDLS and CDR2 YYNGEE. Trimming at V came to 0 bases and at J to 4 bases, leaving 9 bases not matched to a gene. The CDR3 loop is CASSVATRGPIETQYF. The DNA for the CDR3 is TGTGCCAGCAGCGTAGCTACGAGGGGGCCCATAGAGACCCAGTACTTC.

The gene calls are TRBV4-3 and TRBJ2-1, with 9 bases identical to TRBD2. Germline CDR1 is LGHNA and CDR2 is YSLEER. After removal of 0 bases from V and 8 bases from J, the junction contained 11 bases not matched to a gene. CDR3 size: 17 residues. The CDR3 region is CASSQDRASGRSYEQFF. In DNA, the CDR3 is TGCGCCAGCAGCCAAGATAGGGCCAGCGGGAGGTCTTATGAGCAGTTCTTC.